These T cell receptor beta chains were read from a single sample in a study of T-cell reconstitution after alpha-beta-depleted transplantation in children. TCRdb reanalysed the PCR reads using MiXCR and keeps one entry per CDR3 protein. This table holds around 100,000 distinct CDR3 sequences, about a tenth found once. The source was PBMCs, collected before TCRalphabeta/CD19-depleted stem cell transplant. The receptor set was obtained from a boy between 2 and 15 years old with acute lymphoblastic leukemia, due to receive a stem cell transplant. Both conserved end residues are part of each CDR3. D genes are given only for firm matches.

.	TRBJ2-1	TRBV6-1	CAGLGLGSMDEQFF
TRBD1	TRBJ1-1	TRBV24-1	CATSDLIGDSKNTEAFF
.	TRBJ2-7	TRBV5-1	CASSRRQGGDEQYF
TRBD2	TRBJ2-1	TRBV6-1	CASTPRTSGTFYNEQFF
.	TRBJ1-1	TRBV30	CAWSGTGKNTEAFF
.	TRBJ2-1	TRBV27	CASSPAAEGRIEQFF
.	TRBJ2-7	TRBV5-1	CASSLDGSAEQYF
.	TRBJ1-2	TRBV7-9	CASSLDTYGYTF
.	TRBJ2-1	TRBV15	CATSRNYNEQFF
TRBD2	TRBJ2-5	TRBV4-2	CASSLAELAGQETQYF
.	TRBJ2-1	TRBV5-1	CASSLGNRLNEQFF
TRBD1	TRBJ1-6	TRBV19	CASGTGGNSPLHF
TRBD2	TRBJ2-2	TRBV11-2	CASSFAGLAGYTGELFF
TRBD2	TRBJ2-7	TRBV25-1	CASSVRPGGSTDEQYF
TRBD2	TRBJ2-3	TRBV5-1	CASSQGLAIATDTQYF
.	TRBJ1-6	TRBV12-3/TRBV12-4	CASTFTQGQGSPLHF
.	TRBJ2-7	TRBV27	CASSLDAPLGKYEQYF
TRBD2	TRBJ2-1	TRBV7-2	CASSLVSGRPYNEQFF
.	TRBJ1-2	TRBV11-2	CASSLDLASGYTF
.	TRBJ1-3	TRBV18	CASSPGSGGNTIYF
.	TRBJ1-5	TRBV6-5	CASSYSSNQPQHF
.	TRBJ2-7	TRBV20-1	CSAAPSQDPGGRYEQYF
.	TRBJ2-3	TRBV20-1	CSARDGGSSTDTQYF
.	TRBJ2-3	TRBV9	CASSVAGVGTDTQYF
TRBD2	TRBJ2-1	TRBV2	CASSGGTSAIYEQFF
.	TRBJ1-4	TRBV15	CATSRDQGYGEKLFF
TRBD1	TRBJ1-2	TRBV6-5	CASSYSAGQGGYTF
TRBD2	TRBJ2-1	TRBV7-2	CASRQIAGRYNEQFF
.	TRBJ1-5	TRBV7-8	CASSSRRINQPQHF
.	TRBJ2-3	TRBV5-1	CASSPSIEDTQYF
.	TRBJ2-7	TRBV5-1	CASTRSGRVNEQYF
TRBD2	TRBJ2-5	TRBV12-3/TRBV12-4	CASGTSGKIQETQYF
.	TRBJ2-1	TRBV19	CASSHRGNEQFF
TRBD1	TRBJ1-1	TRBV5-1	CASSRSPGTEKIDTEAFF
TRBD1	TRBJ2-1	TRBV7-3	CASSSLPGQADEQFF
.	TRBJ2-5	TRBV5-1	CASSLRAAGRQETQYF
TRBD2	TRBJ2-3	TRBV6-1	CASSPGRGTDTQYF
TRBD2	TRBJ2-1	TRBV5-1	CASSPPGLAKGNEQFF
TRBD2	TRBJ2-3	TRBV6-1	CASSASSGRSADTQYF
TRBD1	TRBJ1-1	TRBV7-2	CASSFSGTVSDEAFF